Sequencing of this T cell receptor beta chain was carried out in a study of vaccination and CD4 T cells after COVID-19. Looking at the study overall: Post-vaccine sampling followed dose two by a median roughly 74 days (range 14 to 241). Overlapping spike peptides from SARS-CoV-2, HCoV-NL63, HCoV-OC43 and HCoV-229E served to stimulate the cells.

An Oncomine TCR Beta short-read assay was used to sequence the DNA from cultured CD4+ T cells. TCRdb reanalysed the PCR reads using MiXCR and keeps one entry per CDR3 protein. The data hold some 25,000 distinct CDR3 sequences, with 28% observed a single time. Time point indicated: late sampling 161 to 241 days after vaccination in a few convalescent patients. The treatment was: roughly nine-day PBMC culture with coronavirus spike peptide pools or control peptides (ViraFEST assay). Once peptide pools had expanded antigen-specific T cells, ViraFEST sequenced TCRs. Every positive PCR date fell between March and December 2020, earlier than the US Alpha, Beta and Delta variants. Worth noting for this clonotype: Its specificity is unknown.

CDR1 is LNHDA and CDR2 is SQIVND in the germline V gene (reference sequence). The CDR3 totals 14 residues. Trimming removed 7 bases from V and 7 bases from J; junction bases left unmatched: 10. Sample: CD4+ T cells from blood, cultured in vitro, taken about 7 months after SARS-CoV-2 vaccination. V and J are TRBV19 and TRBJ2-7; 10 nucleotides match TRBD1. The source of this sequence is a human donor who had recovered from COVID-19. CDR3 nucleotide sequence: TGTGCCAGTACCCCGCGACAGGGGGCGCGAGAGCAGTACTTC. The encoded protein is CASTPRQGAREQYF.